This T cell receptor beta chain was retrieved from a study of blood T cell repertoires in COVID-19. Per the original data handling: Amplified reference gene primers provided the basis for estimating nucleated cell counts. Some clones are missing from TCRdb's copy, which holds only in-frame ones; the method was immunoSEQ multiplex PCR. V and J calls and clone size are copied from that table; D and trimming were computed from the DNA. Of about 220,000 clones listed, 88% are singletons. Sequencing used PBMCs or T cells enriched from blood (not recorded which). The sequence was obtained from a woman between 25 and 40 years old who had recovered from COVID-19.

The CDR3 spells CASSFDRSMTDTQYF. The CDR3 DNA reads as TGTGCCAGCAGTTTTGACAGATCAATGACAGATACGCAGTATTTT. V gene TRBV6-5 combines with J gene TRBJ2-3; the D gene is possibly TRBD1 (5 bases). Germline CDR1 is MNHEY and CDR2 is SVGAGI. The V end lost 4 bases, the J end lost 3 bases, and 14 bases lay between the germline ends. The length of the CDR3 is 15 residues.